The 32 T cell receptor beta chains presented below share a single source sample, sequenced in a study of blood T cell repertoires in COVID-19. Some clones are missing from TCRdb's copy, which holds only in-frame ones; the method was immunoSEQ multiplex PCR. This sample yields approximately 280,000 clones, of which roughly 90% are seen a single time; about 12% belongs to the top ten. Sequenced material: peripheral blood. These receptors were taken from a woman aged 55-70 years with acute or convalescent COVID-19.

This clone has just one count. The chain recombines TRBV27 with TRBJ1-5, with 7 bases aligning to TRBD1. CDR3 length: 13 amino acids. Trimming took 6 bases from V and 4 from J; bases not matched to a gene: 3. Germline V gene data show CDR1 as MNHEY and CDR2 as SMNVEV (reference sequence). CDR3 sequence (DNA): TGTGCCAGCAGACAGGGGCCGAATCAGCCCCAGCATTTT. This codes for CASRQGPNQPQHF.

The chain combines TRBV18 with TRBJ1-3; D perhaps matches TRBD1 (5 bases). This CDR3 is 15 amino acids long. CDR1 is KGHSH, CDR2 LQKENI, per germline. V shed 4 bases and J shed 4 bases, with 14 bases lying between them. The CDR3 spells CASSRGHQGGNTIYF. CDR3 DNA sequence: TGTGCCAGCTCACGTGGACATCAAGGGGGAAACACCATATATTTT.

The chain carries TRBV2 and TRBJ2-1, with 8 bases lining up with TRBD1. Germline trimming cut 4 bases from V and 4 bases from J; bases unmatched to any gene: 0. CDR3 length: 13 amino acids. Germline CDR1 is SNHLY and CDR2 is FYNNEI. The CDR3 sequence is CASSGTGYNEQFF. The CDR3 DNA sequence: TGTGCCAGCAGTGGGACAGGGTACAATGAGCAGTTCTTC.

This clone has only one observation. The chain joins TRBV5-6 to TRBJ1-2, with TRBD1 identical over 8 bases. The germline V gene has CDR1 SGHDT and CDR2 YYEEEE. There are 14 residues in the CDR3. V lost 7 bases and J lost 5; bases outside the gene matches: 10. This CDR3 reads CASLTSGGAYGYTF. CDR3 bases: TGTGCCAGCCTCACATCAGGGGGCGCTTATGGCTACACCTTC.

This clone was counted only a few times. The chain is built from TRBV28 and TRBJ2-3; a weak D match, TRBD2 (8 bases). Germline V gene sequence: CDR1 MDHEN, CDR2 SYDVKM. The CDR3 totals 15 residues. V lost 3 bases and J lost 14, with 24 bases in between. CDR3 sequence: CASSFFGSGKGAGYF. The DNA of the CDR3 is TGTGCCAGCAGTTTTTTTGGTAGCGGGAAGGGGGCAGGGTATTTT.

For the CDR3, the DNA is TGCGCCAGCAGCCAGGGGCCGGGGAGCGGGAGGGCGCACACCGGGGAGCTGTTTTTT. Amino acid sequence: CASSQGPGSGRAHTGELFF. This chain joins TRBV4-3 and TRBJ2-2; 10 positions agree with TRBD2. With 3 bases clipped from V and 3 bases from J, the junction kept 13 bases outside the gene matches. This CDR3 is 19 amino acids long. In germline, CDR1 is LGHNA, CDR2 YSLEER.

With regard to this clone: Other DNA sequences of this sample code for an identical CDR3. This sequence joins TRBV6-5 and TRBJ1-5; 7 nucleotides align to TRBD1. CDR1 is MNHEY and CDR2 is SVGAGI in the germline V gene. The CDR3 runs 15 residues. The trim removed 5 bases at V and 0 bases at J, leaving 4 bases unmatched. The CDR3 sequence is CASSLQGNSNQPQHF. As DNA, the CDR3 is TGTGCCAGCAGTCTACAGGGGAATAGCAATCAGCCCCAGCATTTT.

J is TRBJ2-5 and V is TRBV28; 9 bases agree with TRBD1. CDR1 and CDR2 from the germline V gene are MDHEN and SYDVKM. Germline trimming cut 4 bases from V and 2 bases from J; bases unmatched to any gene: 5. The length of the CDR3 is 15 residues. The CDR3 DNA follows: TGTGCCAGCAGTTCCTCCGGGACAGGGCAAGAGACCCAGTACTTC. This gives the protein CASSSSGTGQETQYF.

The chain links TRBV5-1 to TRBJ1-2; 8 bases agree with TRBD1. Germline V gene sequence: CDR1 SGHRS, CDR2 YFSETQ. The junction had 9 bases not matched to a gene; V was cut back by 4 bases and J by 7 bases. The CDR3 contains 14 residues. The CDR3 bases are TGCGCCAGCAGCGGGGACAGGACAGGGATTGGCTACACCTTC. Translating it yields CASSGDRTGIGYTF.

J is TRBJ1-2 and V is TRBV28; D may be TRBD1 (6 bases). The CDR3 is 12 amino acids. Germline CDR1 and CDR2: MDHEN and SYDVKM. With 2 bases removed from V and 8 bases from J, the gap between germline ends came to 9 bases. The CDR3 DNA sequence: TGTGCCAGCAGTTTAACAGGGAACGGCTACACCTTC. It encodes CASSLTGNGYTF.

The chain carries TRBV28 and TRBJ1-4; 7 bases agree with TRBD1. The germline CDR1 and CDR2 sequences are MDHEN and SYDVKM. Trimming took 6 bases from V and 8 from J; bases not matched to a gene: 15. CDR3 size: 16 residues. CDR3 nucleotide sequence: TGTGCCAGCAGCCCGCCACAGGGGTTGGTCGGCGAAAAACTGTTTTTT. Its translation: CASSPPQGLVGEKLFF.

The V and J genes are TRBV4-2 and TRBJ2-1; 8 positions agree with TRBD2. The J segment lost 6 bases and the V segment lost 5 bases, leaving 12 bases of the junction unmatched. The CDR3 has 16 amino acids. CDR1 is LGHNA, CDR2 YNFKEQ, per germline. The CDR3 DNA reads TGTGCCAGCAGCGGCGGGTCAGTACTAGCGGTCAATGAGCAGTTCTTC. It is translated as CASSGGSVLAVNEQFF.

Written as DNA, the CDR3 is TGTGCCAGCAGCCCACAAAGCTCCTACAATGAGCAGTTCTTC. Its translation is CASSPQSSYNEQFF. V gene TRBV21-1 combines with J gene TRBJ2-1; TRBD1, the D gene given by the table, was not confirmed from the DNA. TRBV21-1 is listed as a pseudogene. The CDR3 length is 14 residues.

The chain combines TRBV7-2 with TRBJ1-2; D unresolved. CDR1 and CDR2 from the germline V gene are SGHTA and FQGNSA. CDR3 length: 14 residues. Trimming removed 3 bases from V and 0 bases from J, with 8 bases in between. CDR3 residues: CASSLGLANYGYTF. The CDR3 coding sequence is TGTGCCAGCAGCTTGGGCCTTGCTAACTATGGCTACACCTTC. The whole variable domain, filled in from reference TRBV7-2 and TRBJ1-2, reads GAGVSQSPSNKVTEKGKDVELRCDPISGHTALYWYRQSLGQGLEFLIYFQGNSAPDKSGLPSDRFSAERTGGSVSTLTIQRTQQEDSAVYLCASSLGLANYGYTFGSGTRLTVV.

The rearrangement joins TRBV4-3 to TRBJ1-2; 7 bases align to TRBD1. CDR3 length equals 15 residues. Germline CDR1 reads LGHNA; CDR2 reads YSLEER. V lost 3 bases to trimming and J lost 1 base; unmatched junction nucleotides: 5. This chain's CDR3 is CASSHRQGLNYGYTF. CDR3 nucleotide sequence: TGCGCCAGCAGCCATAGACAGGGACTTAACTATGGCTACACCTTC.

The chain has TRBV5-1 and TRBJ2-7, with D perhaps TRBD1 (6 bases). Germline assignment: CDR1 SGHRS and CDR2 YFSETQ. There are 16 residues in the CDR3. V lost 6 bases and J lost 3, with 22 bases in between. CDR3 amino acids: CASKRSQGLSGYEQYF. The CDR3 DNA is TGCGCCAGCAAACGGTCCCAGGGGCTCAGCGGCTACGAGCAGTACTTC.

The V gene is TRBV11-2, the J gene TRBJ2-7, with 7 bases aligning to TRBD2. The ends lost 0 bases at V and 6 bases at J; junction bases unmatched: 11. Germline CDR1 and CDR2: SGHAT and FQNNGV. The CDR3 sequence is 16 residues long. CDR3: CASSLEMREQRGEQYF. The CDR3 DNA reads TGTGCCAGCAGCTTAGAGATGCGGGAGCAACGCGGCGAGCAGTACTTC.

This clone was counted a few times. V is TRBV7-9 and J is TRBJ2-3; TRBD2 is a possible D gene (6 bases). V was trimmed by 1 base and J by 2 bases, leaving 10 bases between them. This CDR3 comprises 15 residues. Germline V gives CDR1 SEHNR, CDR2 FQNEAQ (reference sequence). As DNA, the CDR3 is TGTGCCAGCAGCTTAGACGGGGGATACACAGATACGCAGTATTTT. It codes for CASSLDGGYTDTQYF.

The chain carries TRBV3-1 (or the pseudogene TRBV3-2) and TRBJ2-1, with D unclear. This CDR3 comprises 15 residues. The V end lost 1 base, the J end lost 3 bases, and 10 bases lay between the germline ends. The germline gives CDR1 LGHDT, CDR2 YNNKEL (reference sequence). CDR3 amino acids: CASSQVAQGYNEQFF. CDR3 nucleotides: TGTGCCAGCAGCCAAGTAGCTCAAGGCTACAATGAGCAGTTCTTC.

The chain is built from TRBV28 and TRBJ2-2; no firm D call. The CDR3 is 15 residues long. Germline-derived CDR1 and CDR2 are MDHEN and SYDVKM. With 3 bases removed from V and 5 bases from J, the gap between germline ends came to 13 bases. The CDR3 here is CASSFLVVRTGELFF. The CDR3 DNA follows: TGTGCCAGCAGTTTTCTTGTGGTACGGACCGGGGAGCTGTTTTTT. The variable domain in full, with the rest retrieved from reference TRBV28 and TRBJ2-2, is DVKVTQSSRYLVKRTGEKVFLECVQDMDHENMFWYRQDPGLGLRLIYFSYDVKMKEKGDIPEGYSVSREKKERFSLILESASTNQTSMYLCASSFLVVRTGELFFGEGSRLTVL.

This chain's CDR3 is CASRPDNSNQPQHF. CDR3 in DNA: TGTGCCAGCAGACCCGACAATAGCAATCAGCCCCAGCATTTT. The V gene is TRBV28, the J gene TRBJ1-5; D is ambiguous. Germline V gene data show CDR1 as MDHEN and CDR2 as SYDVKM. This CDR3 is 14 amino acids long. V was cut by 6 bases and J by 0 bases, with 9 bases left in between.

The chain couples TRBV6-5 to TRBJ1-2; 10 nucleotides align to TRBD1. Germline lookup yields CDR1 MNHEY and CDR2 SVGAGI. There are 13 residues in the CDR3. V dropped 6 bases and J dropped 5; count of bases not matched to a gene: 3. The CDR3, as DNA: TGTGCCAGCAGGGGGGACAGGGGATATGGCTACACCTTC. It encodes CASRGDRGYGYTF.

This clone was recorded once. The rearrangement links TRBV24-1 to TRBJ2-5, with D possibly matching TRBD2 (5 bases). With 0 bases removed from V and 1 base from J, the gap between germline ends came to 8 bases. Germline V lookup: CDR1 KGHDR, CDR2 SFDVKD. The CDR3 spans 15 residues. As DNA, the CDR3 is TGTGCCACCAGTGATTTGGCTAGCAGCCAAGAGACCCAGTACTTC. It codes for CATSDLASSQETQYF.

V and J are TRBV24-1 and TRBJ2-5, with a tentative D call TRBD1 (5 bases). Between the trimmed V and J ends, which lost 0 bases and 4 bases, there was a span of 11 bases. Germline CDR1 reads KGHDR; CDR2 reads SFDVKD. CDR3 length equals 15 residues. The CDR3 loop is CATSDLAGSGETQYF. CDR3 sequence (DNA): TGTGCCACCAGTGATTTGGCAGGGTCGGGAGAGACCCAGTACTTC.

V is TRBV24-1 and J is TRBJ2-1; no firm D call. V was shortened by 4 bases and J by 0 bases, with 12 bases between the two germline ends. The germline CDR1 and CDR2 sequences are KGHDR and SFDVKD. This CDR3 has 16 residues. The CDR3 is CATSDPTKSSYNEQFF. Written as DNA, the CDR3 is TGTGCCACCAGTGACCCAACTAAGAGCTCCTACAATGAGCAGTTCTTC.

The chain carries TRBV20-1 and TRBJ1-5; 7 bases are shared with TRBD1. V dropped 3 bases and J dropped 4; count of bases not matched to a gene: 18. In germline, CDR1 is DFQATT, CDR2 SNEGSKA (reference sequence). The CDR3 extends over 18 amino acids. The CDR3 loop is CSASAYDGQPGGNQPQHF. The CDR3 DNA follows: TGCAGTGCTAGTGCTTATGACGGCCAACCAGGGGGTAATCAGCCCCAGCATTTT.

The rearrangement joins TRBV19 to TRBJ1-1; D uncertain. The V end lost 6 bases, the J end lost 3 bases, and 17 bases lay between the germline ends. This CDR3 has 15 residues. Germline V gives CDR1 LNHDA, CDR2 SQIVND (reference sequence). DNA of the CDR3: TGTGCCAGTAGCCGTGGTGGAGGGCGCTACACTGAAGCTTTCTTT. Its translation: CASSRGGGRYTEAFF.

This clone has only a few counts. In nucleotides, the CDR3 is TGTGCCAGCAGTAACACCCTCGGAGCAAAGGAAGGAAACACCATATATTTT. Protein: CASSNTLGAKEGNTIYF. The chain employs TRBV25-1 and TRBJ1-3; D uncertain. V lost 5 bases to trimming and J lost 4 bases, with 21 bases between them. Germline lookup yields CDR1 MGHDK and CDR2 SYGVNS. This CDR3 contains 17 residues.

CDR3 in amino acids: CASSLEGDTEAFF. The CDR3 nucleotides are TGTGCCAGCAGTTTAGAAGGGGATACTGAAGCTTTCTTT. The J gene is TRBJ1-1, the V gene TRBV12-3 or TRBV12-4, with a tentative D call TRBD1 (5 bases). V was trimmed by 1 base and J by 5 bases, leaving 8 bases between them. This CDR3 is 13 amino acids long.

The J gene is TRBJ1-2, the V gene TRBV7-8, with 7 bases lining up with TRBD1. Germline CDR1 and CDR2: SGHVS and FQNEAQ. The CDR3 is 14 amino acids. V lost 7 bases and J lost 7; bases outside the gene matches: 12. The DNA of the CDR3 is TGTGCCAGCAACGCCGGAAGACAGGGACGTGGCTACACCTTC. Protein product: CASNAGRQGRGYTF.

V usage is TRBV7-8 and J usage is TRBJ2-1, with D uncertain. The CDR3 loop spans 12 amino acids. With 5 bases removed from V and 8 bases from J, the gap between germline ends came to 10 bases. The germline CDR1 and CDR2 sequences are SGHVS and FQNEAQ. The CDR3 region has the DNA TGTGCCAGCAGCCCCGGGTACGATGAGCAGTTCTTC. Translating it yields CASSPGYDEQFF. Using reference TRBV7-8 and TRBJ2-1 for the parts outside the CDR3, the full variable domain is GAGVSQSPRYKVAKRGQDVALRCDPISGHVSLFWYQQALGQGPEFLTYFQNEAQLDKSGLPSDRFFAERPEGSVSTLKIQRTQQEDSAVYLCASSPGYDEQFFGPGTRLTVL.

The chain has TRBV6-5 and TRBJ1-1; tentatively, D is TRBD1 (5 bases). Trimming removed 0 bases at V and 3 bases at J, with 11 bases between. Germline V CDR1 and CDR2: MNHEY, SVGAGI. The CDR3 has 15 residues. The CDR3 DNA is TGTGCCAGCAGTTACTCGATCGGGGGACACACTGAAGCTTTCTTT. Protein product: CASSYSIGGHTEAFF.